The clone carrying this TCR beta chain was detected many times. Its target is not known. This record comes from a study of T cells in Graves' hyperthyroidism and ophthalmopathy. Study information: Peripheral blood was secured at the point of initial diagnosis, before any treatment. Study-wide results and limits: Blood also contained most expanded thyroid clonotypes above 0.001.

RNA transcripts yielded amplified TCR beta CDR3 regions. First-round RT-PCR of the TCR CDR3 relied on the HTBI primer set. Each CDR3 protein is one row after TCRdb ran MiXCR on the multiplex PCR reads. Counted here are 550,000 to 650,000 distinct CDR3 sequences, 14% occurring once; the ten biggest clones make up 4.5% to 6%. V lost 4 bases to trimming and J lost 8 bases, with 14 bases between them. This CDR3 is 14 amino acids long. Germline V gives CDR1 LNHDA, CDR2 SQIVND (reference sequence). It was at first hyperthyroidism diagnosis, before any ophthalmopathy symptoms, that the blood sample was taken.

This TCR came from a woman in her 30s with Graves' hyperthyroidism that later progressed to Graves' ophthalmopathy. The material sequenced was blood. This chain connects TRBV19 to TRBJ1-4, with a tentative D call TRBD1 (5 bases). CDR3 protein: CASSNPRGPEKLFF. The CDR3 coding sequence is TGTGCCAGTAGTAACCCACGGGGACCGGAAAAACTGTTTTTT.